This section outlines one T cell receptor beta chain sequence together with its context. Its antigen is undetermined. MiXCR, run by TCRdb on the 5' RACE reads, gives a single entry per CDR3 protein. The sample includes approximately 230,000 distinct CDR3 sequences, roughly 15% of them seen just once. The V gene lost 1 base and the J gene lost 10 bases, with 8 bases spanning the gap. CDR1 is GTSNPN, CDR2 SVGIG, per germline (reference sequence). The CDR3 length is 11 residues. This record belongs to a study of T-cell memory formation after mild COVID-19. The study, taken as a whole, reports: Mainly CM and EM harbored the contracting CD4+ clones; mainly EMRA harbored the CD8+ ones.

The rearrangement uses TRBV30 and TRBJ2-1; D is possibly TRBD2 (5 bases). This TCR came from a man between 18 and 29 years old who had mild COVID-19 (a few samples of this study predate the infection). Cell type and time point are not known. Source material: PBMCs or a T cell subset sorted from them (not recorded which). For the CDR3, the DNA is TGTGCCTGGAGTGCGTGGGAGGAGCAGTTCTTC. Translating it yields CAWSAWEEQFF.